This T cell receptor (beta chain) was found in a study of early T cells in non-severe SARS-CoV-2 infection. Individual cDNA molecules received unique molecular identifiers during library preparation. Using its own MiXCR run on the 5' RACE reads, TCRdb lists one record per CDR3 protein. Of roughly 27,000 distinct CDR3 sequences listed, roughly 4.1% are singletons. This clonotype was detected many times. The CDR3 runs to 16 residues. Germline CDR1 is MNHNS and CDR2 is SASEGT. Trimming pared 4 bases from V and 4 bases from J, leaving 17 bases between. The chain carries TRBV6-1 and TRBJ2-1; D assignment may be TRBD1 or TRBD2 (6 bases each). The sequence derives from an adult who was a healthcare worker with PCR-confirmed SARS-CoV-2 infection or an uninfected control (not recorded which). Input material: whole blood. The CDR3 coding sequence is TGTGCCAGCAGTGTTTTTGGGGGGCACGGGTACAATGAGCAGTTCTTC. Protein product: CASSVFGGHGYNEQFF.